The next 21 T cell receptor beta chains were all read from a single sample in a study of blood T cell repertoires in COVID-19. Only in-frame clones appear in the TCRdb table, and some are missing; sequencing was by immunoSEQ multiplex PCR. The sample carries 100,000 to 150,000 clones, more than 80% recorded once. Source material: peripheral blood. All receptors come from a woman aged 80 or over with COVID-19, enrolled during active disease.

The CDR3 DNA sequence: TGTGCCAGCAGTTTTTTAAGAGGGAACACTGAAGCTTTCTTT. As protein: CASSFLRGNTEAFF. V and J are TRBV28 and TRBJ1-1; D gene unclear. The V and J ends lost 3 bases and 1 base respectively, with 9 bases between them. Germline V lookup: CDR1 MDHEN, CDR2 SYDVKM. The CDR3 sequence is 14 residues long.

The CDR3 DNA follows: TGTGCCAGCAGTTACCTACCCGGGGTTCCGGGACAGGGGACAGAGACCCAGTACTTC. Residues: CASSYLPGVPGQGTETQYF. The chain recombines TRBV6-2 or TRBV6-3 with TRBJ2-5; 10 nucleotides agree with TRBD1. This CDR3 has 19 amino acids. Unmatched junction bases numbered 16, after V lost 2 bases and J lost 4 bases. In germline, CDR1 is MNHEY, CDR2 SVGEGT.

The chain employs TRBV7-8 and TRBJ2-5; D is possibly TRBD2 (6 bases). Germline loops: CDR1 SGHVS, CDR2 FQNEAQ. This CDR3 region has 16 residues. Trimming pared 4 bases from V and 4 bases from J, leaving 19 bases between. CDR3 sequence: CASSSAGTLFGETQYF. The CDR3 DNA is TGTGCCAGCAGCTCGGCCGGGACTTTATTCGGAGAGACCCAGTACTTC.

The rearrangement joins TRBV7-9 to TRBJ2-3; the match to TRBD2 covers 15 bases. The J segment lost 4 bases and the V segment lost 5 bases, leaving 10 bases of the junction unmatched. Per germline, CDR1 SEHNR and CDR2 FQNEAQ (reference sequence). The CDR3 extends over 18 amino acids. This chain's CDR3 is CASSPGLAGGRFPDTQYF. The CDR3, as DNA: TGTGCCAGCAGCCCCGGACTAGCGGGAGGGCGCTTCCCAGATACGCAGTATTTT.

CDR3 in DNA: TGTGCCAGCAGCGGCGGGACTAGGAGCACAGATACGCAGTATTTT. Protein: CASSGGTRSTDTQYF. The chain recombines TRBV9 with TRBJ2-3, with TRBD2 identical over 8 bases. CDR1 is SGDLS, CDR2 YYNGEE, per germline. The CDR3 contains 15 residues. The J segment lost 0 bases and the V segment lost 3 bases, leaving 3 bases of the junction unmatched. Full variable domain (outside the CDR3, taken from reference TRBV9 and TRBJ2-3): DSGVTQTPKHLITATGQRVTLRCSPRSGDLSVYWYQQSLDQGLQFLIQYYNGEERAKGNILERFSAQQFPDLHSELNLSSLELGDSALYFCASSGGTRSTDTQYFGPGTRLTVL.

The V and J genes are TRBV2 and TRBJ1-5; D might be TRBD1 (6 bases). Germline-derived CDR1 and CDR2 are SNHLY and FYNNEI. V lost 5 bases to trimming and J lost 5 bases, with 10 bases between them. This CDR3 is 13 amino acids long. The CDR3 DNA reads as TGTGCCAGCAGTTACCAGGGGTATCAGCCCCAGCATTTT. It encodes CASSYQGYQPQHF.

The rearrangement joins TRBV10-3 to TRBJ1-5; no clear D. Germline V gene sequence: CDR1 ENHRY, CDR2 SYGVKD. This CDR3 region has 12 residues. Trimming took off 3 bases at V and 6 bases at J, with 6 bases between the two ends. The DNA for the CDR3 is TGTGCCATCAGTGACCCGGGTCAGCCCCAGCATTTT. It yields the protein CAISDPGQPQHF.

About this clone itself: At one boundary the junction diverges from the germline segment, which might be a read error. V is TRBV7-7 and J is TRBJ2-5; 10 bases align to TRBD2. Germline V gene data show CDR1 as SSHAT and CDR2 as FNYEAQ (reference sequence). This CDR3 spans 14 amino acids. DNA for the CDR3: TGTGCTAGCAGCTTACTAGCGGGAAGGGAGACCCAGTACTTC. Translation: CASSLLAGRETQYF.

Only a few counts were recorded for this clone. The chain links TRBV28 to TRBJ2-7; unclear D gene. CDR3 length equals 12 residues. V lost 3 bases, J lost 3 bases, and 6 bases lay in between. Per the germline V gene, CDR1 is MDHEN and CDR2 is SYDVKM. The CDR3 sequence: CASSFSFYEQYF. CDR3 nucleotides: TGTGCCAGCAGTTTCTCCTTCTACGAGCAGTACTTC.

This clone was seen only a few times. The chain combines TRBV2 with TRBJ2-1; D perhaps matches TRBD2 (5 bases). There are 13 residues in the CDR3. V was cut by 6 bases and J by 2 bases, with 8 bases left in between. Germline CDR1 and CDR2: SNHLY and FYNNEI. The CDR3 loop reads CASRRDTYNEQFF. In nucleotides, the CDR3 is TGTGCCAGCAGGAGGGATACCTACAATGAGCAGTTCTTC.

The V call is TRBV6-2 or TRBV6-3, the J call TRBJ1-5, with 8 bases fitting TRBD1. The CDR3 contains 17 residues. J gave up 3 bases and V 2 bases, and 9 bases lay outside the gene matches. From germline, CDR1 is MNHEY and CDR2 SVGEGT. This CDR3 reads CASSYPPGQGFNQPQHF. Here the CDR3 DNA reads TGTGCCAGCAGTTACCCGCCCGGACAGGGCTTCAATCAGCCCCAGCATTTT.

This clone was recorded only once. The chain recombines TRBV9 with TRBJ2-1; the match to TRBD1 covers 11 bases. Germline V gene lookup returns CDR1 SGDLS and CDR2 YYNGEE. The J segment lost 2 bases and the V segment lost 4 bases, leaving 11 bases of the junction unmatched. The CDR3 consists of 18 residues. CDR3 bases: TGTGCCAGCAGCCCGGGACAGGGGGGGACTAGCCCCTACAATGAGCAGTTCTTC. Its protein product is CASSPGQGGTSPYNEQFF.

As DNA, the CDR3 is TGTGCCAGCAGCTTAGAGGTATGGACAGTTTATGGCTACACCTTC. It yields the protein CASSLEVWTVYGYTF. The chain couples TRBV7-9 to TRBJ1-2, with D possibly matching TRBD1 (6 bases). V was trimmed by 1 base and J by 5 bases, leaving 14 bases between them. The germline CDR1 and CDR2 sequences are SEHNR and FQNEAQ (reference sequence). This CDR3 comprises 15 residues. The variable domain in full, completed from reference TRBV7-9 and TRBJ1-2, reads DTGVSQNPRHKITKRGQNVTFRCDPISEHNRLYWYRQTLGQGPEFLTYFQNEAQLEKSRLLSDRFSAERPKGSFSTLEIQRTEQGDSAMYLCASSLEVWTVYGYTFGSGTRLTVV.

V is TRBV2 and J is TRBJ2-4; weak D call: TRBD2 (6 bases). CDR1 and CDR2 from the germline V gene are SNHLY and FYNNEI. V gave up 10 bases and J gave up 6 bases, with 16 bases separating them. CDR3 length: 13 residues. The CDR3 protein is CATTGGLLNIQYF. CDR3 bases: TGTGCCACCACCGGGGGACTCTTAAACATTCAGTACTTC.

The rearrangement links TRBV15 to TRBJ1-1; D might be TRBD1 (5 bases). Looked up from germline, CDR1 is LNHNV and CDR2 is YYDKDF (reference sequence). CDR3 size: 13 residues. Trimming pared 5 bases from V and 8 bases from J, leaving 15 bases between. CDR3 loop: CATSEAGLGEAFF. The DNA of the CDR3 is TGTGCCACCAGCGAGGCGGGGCTAGGAGAAGCTTTCTTT.

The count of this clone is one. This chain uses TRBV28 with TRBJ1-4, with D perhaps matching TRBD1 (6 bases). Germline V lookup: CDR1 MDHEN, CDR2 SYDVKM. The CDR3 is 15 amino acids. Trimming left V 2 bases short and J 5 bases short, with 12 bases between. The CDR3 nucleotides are TGTGCCAGCAGTTTAGGGGGGGCTAGGAATGAAAAACTGTTTTTT. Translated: CASSLGGARNEKLFF.

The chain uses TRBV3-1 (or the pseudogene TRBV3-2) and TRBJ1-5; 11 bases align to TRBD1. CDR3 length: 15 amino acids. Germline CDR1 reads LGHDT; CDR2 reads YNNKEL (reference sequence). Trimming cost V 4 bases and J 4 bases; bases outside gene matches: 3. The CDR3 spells CASSLGTGGNQPQHF. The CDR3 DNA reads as TGTGCCAGCAGCCTTGGGACAGGGGGGAATCAGCCCCAGCATTTT.

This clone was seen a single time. In nucleotides, the CDR3 is TGTGCCACCAGCAGCCCCCCGAGAAATGACGGGAGGCCGTTGGTCGATGAGCAGTTCTTC. Its protein product is CATSSPPRNDGRPLVDEQFF. The rearrangement uses TRBV15 and TRBJ2-1; TRBD2 matches at 7 bases. V trimming: 3 bases; J trimming: 8 bases; junction bases outside the gene matches: 25. The CDR3 runs to 20 residues. The germline V gene encodes CDR1 LNHNV and CDR2 YYDKDF (reference sequence).

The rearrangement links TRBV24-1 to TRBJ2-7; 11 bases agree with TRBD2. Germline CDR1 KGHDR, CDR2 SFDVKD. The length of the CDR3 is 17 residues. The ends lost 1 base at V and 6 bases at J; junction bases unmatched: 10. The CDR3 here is CATSDFPDTSGSFEQYF. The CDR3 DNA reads TGTGCCACCAGTGATTTTCCCGATACTAGCGGGAGCTTCGAGCAGTACTTC.

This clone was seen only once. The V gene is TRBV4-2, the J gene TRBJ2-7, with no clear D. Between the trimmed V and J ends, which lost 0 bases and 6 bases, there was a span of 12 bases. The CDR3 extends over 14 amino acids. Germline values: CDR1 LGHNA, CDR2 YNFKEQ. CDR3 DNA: TGTGCCAGCAGCCAAGATTCCCGGGTCCGCGAGCAGTACTTC. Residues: CASSQDSRVREQYF.

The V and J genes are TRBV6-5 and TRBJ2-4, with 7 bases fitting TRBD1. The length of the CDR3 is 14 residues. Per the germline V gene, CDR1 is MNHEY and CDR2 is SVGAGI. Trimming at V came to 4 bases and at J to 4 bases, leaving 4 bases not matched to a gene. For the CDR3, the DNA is TGTGCCAGCAGTTCGAACAGGGGTAAAAACATTCAGTACTTC. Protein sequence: CASSSNRGKNIQYF.